The 24 T cell receptor beta chains below come from one sample, sequenced in a study of blood T cell repertoires in COVID-19. The data were produced by immunoSEQ multiplex PCR, yet TCRdb's version contains in-frame clones alone and is incomplete. The repertoire has about 300,000 clones, approximately 89% of them found once; the top ten carry 6.9%. Sequences were obtained from peripheral blood. The origin of the receptors is a woman in her thirties who had recovered from COVID-19.

This chain joins TRBV6-2 or TRBV6-3 and TRBJ1-6, with a possible D match to TRBD1 (6 bases). In germline, CDR1 is MNHEY, CDR2 SVGEGT. Trimming shortened V by 4 bases and J by 8 bases, and 24 bases separated the two germline ends. The CDR3 runs to 18 residues. As DNA, the CDR3 is TGTGCCAGCAGTTCCCGACTATTGGGGACATTGAGTGATTCACCCCTCCACTTT. Its protein product is CASSSRLLGTLSDSPLHF.

The chain uses TRBV5-1 and TRBJ1-1; D might be TRBD1 (5 bases). This CDR3 contains 15 residues. Germline CDR1 is SGHRS and CDR2 is YFSETQ. V lost 3 bases and J lost 0, with 12 bases in between. This CDR3 is CASSSTAGLNTEAFF. In nucleotides, the CDR3 is TGCGCCAGCAGCTCCACCGCAGGGCTGAACACTGAAGCTTTCTTT.

V is TRBV10-3 and J is TRBJ2-3, with D unresolved. The V end lost 0 bases, the J end lost 3 bases, and 7 bases lay between the germline ends. Germline V CDR1 and CDR2: ENHRY, SYGVKD. The CDR3 consists of 14 residues. The CDR3 coding sequence is TGTGCCATCAGTGAGTCGAGAGGTACAGATACGCAGTATTTT. This sequence encodes CAISESRGTDTQYF.

The genes are TRBV15 and TRBJ1-5, with no clear D. Between the trimmed V and J ends, which lost 0 bases and 3 bases, there was a span of 9 bases. The CDR3 is 15 amino acids. Germline assignment: CDR1 LNHNV and CDR2 YYDKDF (reference sequence). For the CDR3, the DNA is TGTGCCACCAGCAGAGATGGCGGAACCAATCAGCCCCAGCATTTT. This translates into CATSRDGGTNQPQHF.

The chain employs TRBV5-5 and TRBJ2-7; a possible D gene is TRBD1 (5 bases). V dropped 4 bases and J dropped 5 bases, with 13 bases sitting between them. The CDR3 has 13 residues. Germline-derived CDR1 and CDR2 are SGHKS and YYEKEE (reference sequence). CDR3 sequence reads: CASSPAGHNEQYF. CDR3 in DNA: TGTGCCAGCAGCCCGGCAGGGCACAACGAGCAGTACTTC. Filled out from reference TRBV5-5 and TRBJ2-7, the complete variable domain reads DAGVTQSPTHLIKTRGQQVTLRCSPISGHKSVSWYQQVLGQGPQFIFQYYEKEERGRGNFPDRFSARQFPNYSSELNVNALLLGDSALYLCASSPAGHNEQYFGPGTRLTVT.

V gene TRBV6-5 combines with J gene TRBJ2-3; 12 bases map to TRBD2. With 2 bases clipped from V and 4 bases from J, the junction kept 4 bases outside the gene matches. Germline assignment: CDR1 MNHEY and CDR2 SVGAGI. CDR3 length: 16 amino acids. CDR3 region: CASSYGLAGGADTQYF. The DNA for the CDR3 is TGTGCCAGCAGTTACGGCCTAGCGGGAGGGGCAGATACGCAGTATTTT.

V usage is TRBV18 and J usage is TRBJ1-6, with D possibly matching TRBD1 (6 bases). Germline lookup yields CDR1 KGHSH and CDR2 LQKENI. Between the trimmed V and J ends, which lost 6 bases and 7 bases, there was a span of 10 bases. The CDR3 is made up of 13 amino acids. The CDR3 coding sequence is TGTGCCAGCTCGGGGGCTAAAAATTCACCCCTCCACTTT. Translating it yields CASSGAKNSPLHF.

The genes are TRBV28 and TRBJ1-2; D not resolved. The CDR3 loop spans 15 amino acids. Germline lookup yields CDR1 MDHEN and CDR2 SYDVKM. V was clipped by 5 bases and J by 2 bases, with 15 bases between them. The CDR3 loop reads CASSPLRETNYGYTF. The CDR3 nucleotides are TGTGCCAGCAGTCCCCTGCGGGAGACGAACTATGGCTACACCTTC.

This sequence joins TRBV7-2 and TRBJ1-5, with TRBD1 matching over 7 bases. Germline V gene sequence: CDR1 SGHTA, CDR2 FQGNSA. With 5 bases clipped from V and 1 base from J, the junction kept 5 bases outside the gene matches. The CDR3 contains 15 residues. Here the CDR3 DNA reads TGTGCCAGCAGCACACCGGGACAGAGCAATCAGCCCCAGCATTTT. The encoded protein is CASSTPGQSNQPQHF.

The chain links TRBV21-1 to TRBJ2-3; the DNA was not compared with TRBD1, the D call given in the table. TRBV21-1 is marked as a pseudogene. The CDR3 length is 15 residues. The CDR3 loop is CASEQEASPGDTQYF. The CDR3 DNA reads TGTGCCAGCGAACAAGAAGCCAGCCCAGGGGATACGCAGTATTTT.

The chain uses TRBV28 and TRBJ1-1, with D tentatively TRBD1 (5 bases). The germline V and J ends were trimmed by 9 bases and 1 base, with 24 bases remaining between them. This CDR3 region has 17 residues. Germline V gene data show CDR1 as MDHEN and CDR2 as SYDVKM. This chain's CDR3 is CASFPGGFLDTNTEAFF. The CDR3 DNA reads as TGTGCCAGTTTTCCCGGAGGGTTTCTGGACACGAACACTGAAGCTTTCTTT.

The chain uses TRBV7-2 and TRBJ2-7; maybe TRBD1 (5 bases). Germline CDR1 reads SGHTA; CDR2 reads FQGNSA. The CDR3 consists of 14 residues. Trimming pared 2 bases from V and 5 bases from J, leaving 13 bases between. The CDR3 sequence: CASSLKQGPHEQYF. The CDR3 coding sequence is TGTGCCAGCAGCTTAAAGCAGGGTCCCCACGAGCAGTACTTC.

This chain connects TRBV10-3 to TRBJ2-3; 10 bases match TRBD2. V lost 6 bases and J lost 5; bases outside the gene matches: 5. The CDR3 covers 14 residues. Germline V lookup: CDR1 ENHRY, CDR2 SYGVKD. CDR3 bases: TGTGCCATCAGAGCGGGGGGGCCTTTAGATACGCAGTATTTT. This translates into CAIRAGGPLDTQYF.

J is TRBJ2-2 and V is TRBV3-1 (or the pseudogene TRBV3-2); D might be TRBD2 (5 bases). The germline CDR1 and CDR2 sequences are LGHDT and YNNKEL (reference sequence). V gave up 4 bases and J gave up 5 bases, with 11 bases separating them. The CDR3 contains 14 residues. The CDR3: CASSPDPGTGELFF. The CDR3 coding sequence is TGTGCCAGCAGCCCGGACCCGGGGACCGGGGAGCTGTTTTTT.

V usage is TRBV11-3 and J usage is TRBJ2-2; 8 positions agree with TRBD2. V shed 5 bases, J shed 5 bases, and the junction held 10 bases outside the gene matches. Germline assignment: CDR1 SGHNT and CDR2 YENEEA. This CDR3 comprises 16 residues. CDR3 in amino acids: CASSPARGAGTGELFF. The DNA for the CDR3 is TGTGCCAGCAGCCCCGCGCGGGGGGCGGGGACCGGGGAGCTGTTTTTT.

V and J are TRBV5-1 and TRBJ2-5; 10 nucleotides match TRBD2. Looked up from germline, CDR1 is SGHRS and CDR2 is YFSETQ. This CDR3 is built from 14 residues. The V and J ends lost 4 bases and 2 bases, in that order; junction bases with no gene match: 2. The CDR3 region has the DNA TGCGCCAGCAGCCTACTAGCGGGGCAAGAGACCCAGTACTTC. It specifies CASSLLAGQETQYF.

The chain carries TRBV27 and TRBJ2-7; 7 positions match TRBD2. The CDR3 is 16 residues long. V trimming: 5 bases; J trimming: 7 bases; junction bases outside the gene matches: 17. Germline lookup yields CDR1 MNHEY and CDR2 SMNVEV (reference sequence). CDR3 coding DNA: TGTGCCAGCAGTAACCACGGGGAGGGGAGATCGCAGGAGCAGTACTTC. The encoded protein is CASSNHGEGRSQEQYF.

The chain employs TRBV18 and TRBJ2-7; tentatively, D is TRBD1 (6 bases). CDR1 is KGHSH, CDR2 LQKENI, per germline. The V end was cut by 3 bases, the J end by 6 bases, with 15 bases between. The CDR3 consists of 14 residues. The CDR3 DNA reads TGTGCCAGCTCACCCGACATACAGGGATCCGAGCAGTACTTC. Amino acid sequence: CASSPDIQGSEQYF.

Only one count was recorded for this clone. This sample also contains other DNA sequences that code for the same CDR3. The rearrangement uses TRBV5-1 and TRBJ2-5, with 7 bases fitting TRBD2. V shed 0 bases and J 3 bases; nucleotides not matched to a gene: 5. CDR3 length: 15 residues. Per the germline V gene, CDR1 is SGHRS and CDR2 is YFSETQ. The CDR3 DNA reads TGCGCCAGCAGCTTGGAGGCTAGCGGCGAAGAGACCCAGTACTTC. Translation: CASSLEASGEETQYF. Full variable domain (rest looked up from reference TRBV5-1 and TRBJ2-5): KAGVTQTPRYLIKTRGQQVTLSCSPISGHRSVSWYQQTPGQGLQFLFEYFSETQRNKGNFPGRFSGRQFSNSRSEMNVSTLELGDSALYLCASSLEASGEETQYFGPGTRLLVL.

The CDR3 DNA reads TGTGCCAGTAGCGGACAGGGATCCAACTATGGCTACACCTTC. This translates into CASSGQGSNYGYTF. The chain uses TRBV19 and TRBJ1-2; 8 bases fit TRBD1. Germline CDR1 LNHDA, CDR2 SQIVND (reference sequence). This CDR3 comprises 14 residues. Trimming cost V 6 bases and J 2 bases; bases outside gene matches: 5.

This chain connects TRBV5-4 to TRBJ1-5, with D unclear. V shed 3 bases and J shed 5 bases, with 9 bases lying between them. The CDR3 length is 13 residues. Germline values: CDR1 SGHNT, CDR2 YYREEE (reference sequence). The CDR3 DNA is TGTGCCAGCAGCTCATCCGCAGATCAGCCCCAGCATTTT. This sequence encodes CASSSSADQPQHF. Drawing the rest from reference TRBV5-4 and TRBJ1-5, the complete variable domain is ETGVTQSPTHLIKTRGQQVTLRCSSQSGHNTVSWYQQALGQGPQFIFQYYREEENGRGNFPPRFSGLQFPNYSSELNVNALELDDSALYLCASSSSADQPQHFGDGTRLSIL.

The gene calls are TRBV11-2 and TRBJ2-2; 9 bases match TRBD1. This CDR3 has 17 residues. Trimming at V came to 6 bases and at J to 5 bases, leaving 13 bases not matched to a gene. CDR1 and CDR2 (germline): SGHAT, FQNNGV. The CDR3 spells CASRPGAGTGSTGELFF. The CDR3 DNA is TGTGCCAGCAGACCTGGCGCCGGGACAGGGTCTACCGGGGAGCTGTTTTTT.

This clone came up once. The chain carries TRBV27 and TRBJ1-1; 7 nucleotides agree with TRBD1. With 5 bases clipped from V and 4 bases from J, the junction kept 4 bases outside the gene matches. The CDR3 has 13 residues. Per germline, CDR1 MNHEY and CDR2 SMNVEV (reference sequence). CDR3 in DNA: TGTGCCAGCAGTCGACAGGGAGGCACTGAAGCTTTCTTT. This translates into CASSRQGGTEAFF.

As to this clone: One end of the junction fails to match germline, which may point to a read error. The chain's CDR3 is CASSQDQGLGPAF. CDR3 coding DNA: TGCGCCAGCAGCCAAGATCAGGGCTTGGGGCCGGCCTTC. The rearrangement joins TRBV4-3 to TRBJ2-7; weak D call: TRBD1 (5 bases). The germline CDR1 and CDR2 sequences are LGHNA and YSLEER. The CDR3 length is 13 residues.